This entry features one T cell receptor beta chain sequence. Its antigen is currently unknown. This sample was taken from a study of lymphopenia after photon versus proton radiotherapy. Assay: immunoSEQ multiplex PCR; the TCRdb copy retains only in-frame clones and omits some. This table has roughly 4,800 clones, about 88% appearing once. Study-wide findings and caveats: Only patients who died were analyzed for survival; proton advantage is unproven. A bigger post-nadir fall in TCR diversity correlated inversely with survival time in deceased patients.

Germline CDR1 LGHNA, CDR2 YSLEER. The V gene end was trimmed by 0 bases and the J gene end by 6 bases; junction bases not matched to a gene: 4. This CDR3 region has 15 residues. This receptor was taken from a man aged 25 to 40 with gastric cancer. V usage is TRBV4-3 and J usage is TRBJ2-7; 11 bases are shared with TRBD2. Here the sequenced sample was peripheral blood, taken from a patient treated with photon-based radiotherapy. The CDR3 region has the DNA TGCGCCAGCAGCCAAGAGGGTAGCGGGAGGGGCGAGCAGTACTTC. It encodes CASSQEGSGRGEQYF.